This is a list of T cell receptor beta chains from one sample in a study of blood T cell repertoires in COVID-19. Profiling relied on immunoSEQ multiplex PCR, and the TCRdb table lists in-frame clones only, not all of them. The sample carries 250,000 to 300,000 clones, about 93% recorded once. The sequenced sample was PBMCs or T cells enriched from blood (not recorded which). The source is a woman in her twenties or thirties who had recovered from COVID-19. Each CDR3 is given with its conserved first and last residue. D genes are given only for firm matches. Clone sizes are given selectively: once, few, many, or a class where the clone is expanded.

d_gene | j_gene | v_gene | abundance | CDR3nt | CDR3aa
- | TRBJ1-1 | TRBV7-9 | - | TGTGCCAGCAGCTTAGTGTCCGAGGGAGCTTTCTTT | CASSLVSEGAFF
- | TRBJ1-2 | TRBV28 | - | TGTGCCAGCAGTCCCGGGACAAGCATCGGCTACACCTTC | CASSPGTSIGYTF
- | TRBJ2-7 | TRBV5-1 | - | TGCGCCAGCAGCCCACTCTTTGCGGGTTTTTACGAGCAGTACTTC | CASSPLFAGFYEQYF
- | TRBJ2-1 | TRBV6-2/TRBV6-3 | - | TGTGCCAGCAGTCGAGCGGAGCCCCAGCCCAATGAGCAGTTCTTC | CASSRAEPQPNEQFF
- | TRBJ1-1 | TRBV10-3 | - | TGTGCCATCACCGCTGCTCAGGGCGTAAACACTGAAGCTTTCTTT | CAITAAQGVNTEAFF
- | TRBJ2-5 | TRBV7-2 | - | TGTGCCAGCAGCTTTCCCCTGGGTTCCAGGCAGGAGACCCAGTACTTC | CASSFPLGSRQETQYF
- | TRBJ1-2 | TRBV3-1/TRBV3-2 | - | TGTGCCAGCAGCCAAGAGGCCAGGATCTATGGCTACACCTTC | CASSQEARIYGYTF
- | TRBJ1-1 | TRBV28 | - | TGTGCCAGCAGGGGGCGGCGGAGCACTGAAGCTTTCTTT | CASRGRRSTEAFF
- | TRBJ2-1 | TRBV14 | once | TGTGCCAGCAGCCCCCGACAGGTGACTATCTCCTATGAGCAGTTCTTC | CASSPRQVTISYEQFF
TRBD1 | TRBJ1-2 | TRBV5-8 | few | TGTGCCAGCAGGCCTAGGACAGGGGTTTATGGCTACACCTTC | CASRPRTGVYGYTF
- | TRBJ1-6 | TRBV5-1 | once | TGCGCCAGCAGCTTGGGGGGAGGGACCTCCAGTTCACCCCTCCACTTT | CASSLGGGTSSSPLHF
TRBD1 | TRBJ2-7 | TRBV6-2/TRBV6-3 | - | TGTGCCAGCAGTTACTCATCATCGGGACAGGGGTACTACGAGCAGTACTTC | CASSYSSSGQGYYEQYF
TRBD1 | TRBJ1-5 | TRBV11-3 | - | TGTGCCAGCGGGGGACAGGGGAAACAGCCCCAGCATTTT | CASGGQGKQPQHF
TRBD2 | TRBJ2-1 | TRBV7-3 | - | TGTGCCAGCAGCTCCCCCAGGGCGGGACTAGCGGGTACTAGCTCCTACAATGAGCAGTTCTTC | CASSSPRAGLAGTSSYNEQFF
- | TRBJ1-6 | TRBV2 | once | TGTGCCAGCAGCCCGCAGGGGAGCTCCTATAATTCACCCCTCCACTTT | CASSPQGSSYNSPLHF
TRBD1 | TRBJ2-7 | TRBV5-6 | - | TGTGCCAGCAGCAATAGGGGACAGGGAACCTACGAGCAGTACTTC | CASSNRGQGTYEQYF
TRBD1 | TRBJ2-1 | TRBV5-1 | - | TGCGCCAGCAGCTTGGGGGACAGGGGTGGTGAGCAGTTCTTC | CASSLGDRGGEQFF
TRBD1 | TRBJ2-7 | TRBV5-8 | - | TGTGCCAGCAGCTTGTATGTCGGGGACAGTTGGGGGAAGACGGAAGAGCAGTACTTC | CASSLYVGDSWGKTEEQYF
- | TRBJ1-5 | TRBV28 | - | TGTGCCAGCAGTTTACTACCCGGGAGTTCTTCGGGGCCCCAGCATTTT | CASSLLPGSSSGPQHF
TRBD2 | TRBJ2-1 | TRBV27 | - | TGTGCCAGCACCCAGCGGGAGGGCCTTTCCTACAATGAGCAGTTCTTC | CASTQREGLSYNEQFF
TRBD1 | TRBJ2-1 | TRBV6-4 | - | TGTGCCAGCAGTGATAGCGGACAGGGGGGGAATGAGCAGTTCTTC | CASSDSGQGGNEQFF
TRBD2 | TRBJ2-2 | TRBV3-1/TRBV3-2 | - | TGTGCCAGCAGCCGGACTAGCGGGAGAAGCACCGGGGAGCTGTTTTTT | CASSRTSGRSTGELFF
TRBD2 | TRBJ2-2 | TRBV24-1 | - | TGTGCCACCAGTGATCGCATCCTAGCGGGAACCCACGAGGGCACCGGGGAGCTGTTTTTT | CATSDRILAGTHEGTGELFF
- | TRBJ1-1 | TRBV11-2 | - | TGTGCCAGCAGCTTATATCTGGGGCGACCTTACGAAGCTTTCTTT | CASSLYLGRPYEAFF
- | TRBJ2-2 | TRBV28 | - | TGTGCCAGCACCGACCCCCTGGGAGGGAACACCGGGGAGCTGTTTTTT | CASTDPLGGNTGELFF
TRBD1 | TRBJ2-3 | TRBV5-4 | - | TGTGCCAGCAGCCACCCGGGACAGGGGGGAGATACGCAGTATTTT | CASSHPGQGGDTQYF
- | TRBJ1-5 | TRBV27 | - | TGTGCCAGCAGCCCCCTTGGAGATGCGTATCAGCCCCAGCATTTT | CASSPLGDAYQPQHF
- | TRBJ1-5 | TRBV5-3 | - | TGTGCCCCCCCTGTCTGGCCAGGGACATATAGCAATCAGCCCCAGCATTTT | CAPPVWPGTYSNQPQHF
TRBD1 | TRBJ1-1 | TRBV13 | - | TGTGCCAGCAGCTACACAGGGGGCGACACTGAAGCTTTCTTT | CASSYTGGDTEAFF
TRBD1 | TRBJ1-6 | TRBV6-5 | - | TGTGCCAGCAGTTACACGACAGGGAGTAATTCACCCCTCCACTTT | CASSYTTGSNSPLHF
- | TRBJ2-2 | TRBV30 | - | TGTGCCTGGAGATTCTCCGGGCTCTGGGAAGCGGGCGGGGAGCTGTTTTTT | CAWRFSGLWEAGGELFF
TRBD2 | TRBJ2-2 | TRBV2 | - | TGTGCCAGCAGACCACTAGCGGGAGGGCGCACCGGGGAGCTGTTTTTT | CASRPLAGGRTGELFF
- | TRBJ2-3 | TRBV12-3/TRBV12-4 | once | TGTGCCAGCAGTTCCCCTAGCACAGATACGCAGTATTTT | CASSSPSTDTQYF
TRBD1 | TRBJ1-6 | TRBV19 | - | TGTGCCACCAAGGGACAGGGAGGTTCACCCCTCCACTTT | CATKGQGGSPLHF
- | TRBJ2-3 | TRBV6-6 | - | TGTGCCAGCAGCAATCAAATACTAGTCACGACAGATACGCAGTATTTT | CASSNQILVTTDTQYF
TRBD1 | TRBJ1-2 | TRBV4-3 | few | TGCGCCAGCAGCCAGGAAGACAGGGCCGGCGGCTACACCTTC | CASSQEDRAGGYTF
TRBD1 | TRBJ2-7 | TRBV28 | - | TGTGCCGCCGAACACAGGGGGCGTTCCTACGAGCAGTACTTC | CAAEHRGRSYEQYF
- | TRBJ2-5 | TRBV3-1/TRBV3-2 | - | TGTGCCAGCAGCCAAGATGGAGGGGAGACCCAGTACTTC | CASSQDGGETQYF
TRBD1 | TRBJ2-7 | TRBV3-1/TRBV3-2 | once | TGTGCCAGCAGCAAAAGACAGGGGGGGGACGAGCAGTACTTC | CASSKRQGGDEQYF
TRBD2 | TRBJ2-3 | TRBV15 | few | TGTGCCACCAGCAGAGCGGGAGGGAGCACAGATACGCAGTATTTT | CATSRAGGSTDTQYF
TRBD2 | TRBJ2-3 | TRBV6-2/TRBV6-3 | - | TGTGCCAGCAGCCGACCCGCTAGCGGGAGCACAGATACGCAGTATTTT | CASSRPASGSTDTQYF
TRBD1 | TRBJ1-1 | TRBV9 | once | TGTGCCAGCAGCGCGAGACAGGGGGGAAACACTGAAGCTTTCTTT | CASSARQGGNTEAFF
- | TRBJ1-3 | TRBV6-6 | once | TGTGCCAGCAGTTATGGCGGAAACACCATATATTTT | CASSYGGNTIYF
- | TRBJ1-1 | TRBV25-1 | - | TGTGCCAGCAGTGATTCAGTCAGGGCGAACACTGAAGCTTTCTTT | CASSDSVRANTEAFF
TRBD1 | TRBJ1-4 | TRBV5-1 | - | TGCGCCAGCAGCCCCGGTCGTTTGGGACAGGTTGCAACTAATGAAAAACTGTTTTTT | CASSPGRLGQVATNEKLFF
TRBD1 | TRBJ2-7 | TRBV5-1 | few | TGCGCCAGCAGCTTAGGACAGGGCCACGAGCAGTACTTC | CASSLGQGHEQYF
- | TRBJ1-2 | TRBV3-1/TRBV3-2 | - | TGTGCCAGCAGCCAAGATCCGGGAGACTATGGCTACACCTTC | CASSQDPGDYGYTF
- | TRBJ2-1 | TRBV5-4 | - | TGTGCCAGCAGTGTAGCGGCTAGCTCCTACAATGAGCAGTTCTTC | CASSVAASSYNEQFF
TRBD1 | TRBJ1-6 | TRBV7-8 | - | TGTGCCAGCAGCTTAGAGCGGCAGGGGGGAAATTCACCCCTCCACTTT | CASSLERQGGNSPLHF
TRBD2 | TRBJ2-7 | TRBV9 | - | TGTGCCAGCAGCGTAGACGGGACTAGCAGCTCCTACGAGCAGTACTTC | CASSVDGTSSSYEQYF
- | TRBJ2-7 | TRBV24-1 | - | TGTGCCACCAGTGATACAGGGCAAGACCGCTCCCAGTACTTC | CATSDTGQDRSQYF
- | TRBJ2-7 | TRBV13 | - | TGTGCCAGCAGCTCGACAGCCTACGAGCAGTACTTC | CASSSTAYEQYF
- | TRBJ1-3 | TRBV18 | - | TGTGCCAGCTCACAGTCGGGGGGCCAAATCTCTGGAAACACCATATATTTT | CASSQSGGQISGNTIYF
- | TRBJ2-7 | TRBV28 | - | TGTGCCAGCAGTTTAGCGGGTTTATCCTACGAGCAGTACTTC | CASSLAGLSYEQYF